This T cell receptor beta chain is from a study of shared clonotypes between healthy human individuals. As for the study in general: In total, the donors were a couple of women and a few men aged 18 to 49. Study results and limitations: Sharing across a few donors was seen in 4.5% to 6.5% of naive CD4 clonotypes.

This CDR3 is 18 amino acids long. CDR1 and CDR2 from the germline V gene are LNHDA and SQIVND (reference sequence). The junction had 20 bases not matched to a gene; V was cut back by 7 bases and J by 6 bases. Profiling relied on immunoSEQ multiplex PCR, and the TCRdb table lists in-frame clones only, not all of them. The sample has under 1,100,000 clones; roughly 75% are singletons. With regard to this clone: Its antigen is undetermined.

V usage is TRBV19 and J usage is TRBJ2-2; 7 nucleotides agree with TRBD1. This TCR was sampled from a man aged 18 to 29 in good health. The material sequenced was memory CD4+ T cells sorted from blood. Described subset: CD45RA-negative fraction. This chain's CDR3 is CASTDIGRQGRRSGELFF. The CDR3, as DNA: TGTGCCAGTACCGATATTGGCCGACAGGGAAGGAGGTCCGGGGAGCTGTTTTTT. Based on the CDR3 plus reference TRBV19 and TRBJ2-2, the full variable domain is DGGITQSPKYLFRKEGQNVTLSCEQNLNHDAMYWYRQDPGQGLRLIYYSQIVNDFQKGDIAEGYSVSREKKESFPLTVTSAQKNPTAFYLCASTDIGRQGRRSGELFFGEGSRLTVL.